The 8 T cell receptor beta chains reported below all come from one sample, sequenced in a study of T-cell memory formation after mild COVID-19 (dated by TCRdb to about 2021). Library prep was done by 5' RACE. The sequencer listed for this sample is Illumina NovaSeq 6000. Starting from the raw public reads, TCRdb applied fastp trimming at Q25, assembled clones with MiXCR and retained in-frame beta chains. When rows share a CDR3 protein, they turn into one entry using the most common DNA and genes. The sample includes about 500,000 distinct CDR3 sequences, with about 20% observed a single time. The ten largest clones represent approximately 12% of the sample. The sample consisted of PBMCs or a T cell subset sorted from them (not recorded which). Source of these receptors: an adult woman who had mild COVID-19 (a few samples of this study predate the infection). The sample titles of this study are shuffled in the database, so cell type and time point are left out; the donor was told from shared clones.

This clonotype appeared a few times. This sequence joins TRBV7-6 and TRBJ1-2; the match to TRBD1 covers 9 bases. The germline CDR1 and CDR2 sequences are SGHVS and FNYEAQ. The V segment lost 2 bases and the J segment 8 bases; nucleotides outside the gene matches: 9. The CDR3 is 15 residues long. The CDR3 protein is CASSLTHRGREGYTF. CDR3 coding DNA: TGTGCCAGCAGCTTAACCCACAGGGGGCGGGAAGGCTACACCTTC.

This clonotype was observed a few times. The rearrangement joins TRBV7-8 to TRBJ2-7, with 13 bases identical to TRBD2. The J segment lost 3 bases and the V segment lost 3 bases, leaving 5 bases of the junction unmatched. Germline values: CDR1 SGHVS, CDR2 FQNEAQ. This CDR3 has 16 amino acids. CDR3 loop: CASSFGLAGEHYEQYF. In nucleotides, the CDR3 is TGTGCCAGCAGCTTCGGACTAGCGGGAGAGCACTACGAGCAGTACTTC. Drawing the rest from reference TRBV7-8 and TRBJ2-7, the complete variable domain is GAGVSQSPRYKVAKRGQDVALRCDPISGHVSLFWYQQALGQGPEFLTYFQNEAQLDKSGLPSDRFFAERPEGSVSTLKIQRTQQEDSAVYLCASSFGLAGEHYEQYFGPGTRLTVT.

This clonotype was picked up a small number of times. The J gene is TRBJ2-3, the V gene TRBV7-2; 7 bases are shared with TRBD2. V shed 5 bases, J shed 3 bases, and the junction held 8 bases outside the gene matches. Germline V gene lookup returns CDR1 SGHTA and CDR2 FQGNSA. The CDR3 is made up of 15 amino acids. CDR3 sequence: CASSLRARGTDTQYF. CDR3 nucleotide sequence: TGTGCCAGCAGCCTCCGGGCGCGGGGGACAGATACGCAGTATTTT.

This clonotype turned up a few times. The chain recombines TRBV5-4 with TRBJ1-2, with D unclear. CDR1 and CDR2 from the germline V gene are SGHNT and YYREEE (reference sequence). V was clipped by 4 bases and J by 4 bases, with 11 bases between them. CDR3 size: 13 residues. For the CDR3, the DNA is TGTGCCAGCAGCCGCACTCAGAGCTATGGCTACACCTTC. Translating it yields CASSRTQSYGYTF.

This clonotype was observed a few times. This sequence joins TRBV12-3 or TRBV12-4 and TRBJ1-5; the D gene is possibly TRBD1 (5 bases). The CDR3 spans 16 residues. The germline V and J ends were trimmed by 5 bases and 1 base, with 15 bases remaining between them. The CDR3 protein is CASSQLGVLSNQPQHF. The CDR3 bases are TGTGCCAGCAGTCAACTAGGGGTTTTAAGCAATCAGCCCCAGCATTTT.

This clonotype was observed a few times. Here the CDR3 DNA reads TGCAGTGCAGGATGGGCTAATTCACCCCTCCACTTT. This sequence encodes CSAGWANSPLHF. The chain employs TRBV20-1 and TRBJ1-6, with D unclear. Trimming took off 6 bases at V and 6 bases at J, with 9 bases between the two ends. The V gene's germline CDR1 is DFQATT and CDR2 SNEGSKA (reference sequence). The CDR3 spans 12 residues.

The CDR3 region has the DNA TGCGCCAGCAGCAGAGGGACGGAAATGAACACTGAAGCTTTCTTT. Encoded protein: CASSRGTEMNTEAFF. The V call is TRBV5-1, the J call TRBJ1-1; tentatively, D is TRBD1 (5 bases). CDR3 length: 15 residues. V shed 4 bases and J shed 0 bases, with 13 bases lying between them. Germline V CDR1 and CDR2: SGHRS, YFSETQ. Full variable domain (missing parts from reference TRBV5-1 and TRBJ1-1): KAGVTQTPRYLIKTRGQQVTLSCSPISGHRSVSWYQQTPGQGLQFLFEYFSETQRNKGNFPGRFSGRQFSNSRSEMNVSTLELGDSALYLCASSRGTEMNTEAFFGQGTRLTVV.

The chain couples TRBV5-1 to TRBJ2-3, with D unresolved. Trimming cost V 7 bases and J 2 bases, with 5 bases left between them. CDR3 length equals 11 residues. Germline V CDR1 and CDR2: SGHRS, YFSETQ. The CDR3 region is CASPPTDTQYF. The DNA of the CDR3 is TGCGCCAGCCCCCCCACAGATACGCAGTATTTT.